The clone carrying this T cell receptor (beta chain) has ten or more counts. These data come from a study of early T cells in non-severe SARS-CoV-2 infection. Germline V gives CDR1 SGDLS, CDR2 YYNGEE. The CDR3 totals 14 residues. V shed 4 bases and J shed 2 bases, with 11 bases lying between them. TCRdb re-analysed the 5' RACE reads in MiXCR, keeping a single row per CDR3 protein. The sample shows some 89,000 distinct CDR3 sequences, 9.5% to 12% of them seen only once. The receptor comes from an adult who was a healthcare worker with PCR-confirmed SARS-CoV-2 infection or an uninfected control (not recorded which). Material: whole blood, obtained at baseline. The rearrangement links TRBV9 to TRBJ2-3; D may correspond to TRBD1 or TRBD2 (5 bases each). The DNA for the CDR3 is TGTGCCAGCAGCTTCGGGGCCCCCACAGATACGCAGTATTTT. Its translation is CASSFGAPTDTQYF.